The T cell receptor (beta chain) under discussion was sequenced for a study of blood T cell repertoires in COVID-19. The wider study: Collection of acute and convalescent COVID-19 samples took place in the United States, Italy and Spain. T cells, B-cell-depleted T cells, or PBMCs supplied cDNA or gDNA.

Per germline, CDR1 ENHRY and CDR2 SYGVKD. Trimming pared 3 bases from V and 4 bases from J, leaving 9 bases between. The CDR3 is made up of 13 amino acids. Assay used: immunoSEQ multiplex PCR; TCRdb lists only in-frame clones, some missing. Of about 140,000 clones in the sample, more than 70% were seen once. The source of this sequence is a woman aged 55 to 70 with acute or convalescent COVID-19. Sequencing used peripheral blood. The chain has TRBV10-3 and TRBJ1-2; possible D gene TRBD1, 5 bases. In nucleotides, the CDR3 is TGTGCCATCAGTGACCCAGGGATCTATGGCTACACCTTC. It encodes CAISDPGIYGYTF.